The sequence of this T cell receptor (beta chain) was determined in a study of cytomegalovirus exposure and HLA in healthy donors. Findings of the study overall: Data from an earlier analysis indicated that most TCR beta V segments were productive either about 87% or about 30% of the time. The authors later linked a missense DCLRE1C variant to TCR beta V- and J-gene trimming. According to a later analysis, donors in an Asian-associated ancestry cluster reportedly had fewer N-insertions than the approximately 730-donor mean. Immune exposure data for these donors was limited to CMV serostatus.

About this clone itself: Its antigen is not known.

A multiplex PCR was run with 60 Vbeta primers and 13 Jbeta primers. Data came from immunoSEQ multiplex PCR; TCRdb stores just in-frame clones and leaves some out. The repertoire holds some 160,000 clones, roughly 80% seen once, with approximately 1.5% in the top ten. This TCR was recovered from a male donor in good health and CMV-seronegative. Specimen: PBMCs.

The CDR3 coding sequence is TGTGCCAGCAGTGTTAGCGGGAGCTCCTACAATGAGCAGTTCTTC. Translated: CASSVSGSSYNEQFF. The chain employs TRBV6-1 and TRBJ2-1; the match to TRBD2 covers 9 bases. This CDR3 region has 15 residues. V shed 4 bases and J 0 bases; nucleotides not matched to a gene: 1. CDR1 is MNHNS, CDR2 SASEGT, per germline.